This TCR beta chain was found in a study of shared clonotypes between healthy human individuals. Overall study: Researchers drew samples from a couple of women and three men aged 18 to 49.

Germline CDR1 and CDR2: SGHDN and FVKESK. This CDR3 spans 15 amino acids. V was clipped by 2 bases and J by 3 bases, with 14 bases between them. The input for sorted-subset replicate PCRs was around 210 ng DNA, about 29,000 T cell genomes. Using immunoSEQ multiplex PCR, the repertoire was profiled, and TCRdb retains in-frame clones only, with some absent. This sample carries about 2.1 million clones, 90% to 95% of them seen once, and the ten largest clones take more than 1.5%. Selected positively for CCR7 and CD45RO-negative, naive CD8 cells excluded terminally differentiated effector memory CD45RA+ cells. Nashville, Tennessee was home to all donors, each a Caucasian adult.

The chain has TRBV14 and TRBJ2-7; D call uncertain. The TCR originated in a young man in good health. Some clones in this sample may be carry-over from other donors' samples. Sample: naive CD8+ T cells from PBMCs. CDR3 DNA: TGTGCCAGCAGCCAAACGGGCGGCATCTTCTACGAGCAGTACTTC. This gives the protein CASSQTGGIFYEQYF.